This T cell receptor beta chain was captured by sequencing in a study of cytomegalovirus exposure and HLA in healthy donors (dated by TCRdb to 2016 to 2017). In terms of the full investigation: An earlier analysis of a few hundred of the donors reported about 280 Gb of sequence data and 117 million unique TCR beta sequences obtained from about 180 million T cells. Along with the approximately 700-subject first cohort, a separate validation cohort of 120 different subjects was used. Both class I and class II loci were covered by HLA typing, at four-digit resolution. An earlier analysis of approximately 580 of the donors used high-throughput TCR beta sequencing to judge whether each TCR beta V gene segment behaved as functional or pseudogenic. A later analysis re-analyzed previously published TCR beta repertoires from approximately 700 donors and added high-resolution HLA genotyping to study TCR occurrence patterns. Among roughly 400 genotyped donors of the cohort, an average of around 250,000 unique TCR beta nucleotide sequences was sequenced per donor, of which about 19% were non-productive. All discovery cohort repertoires had been generated on a single sequencing platform. Donor age, sex, ethnicity and CMV serostatus were collected together with the repertoire data. High-throughput TCR immunosequencing, statistical association of individual TCRs with disease status, and machine learning were combined to predict cytomegalovirus infection status. An early release covering roughly 580 HLA-typed donors comprised around 300 gigabases of sequencing data and roughly 85 million unique TCR sequences. Using immunosequencing, the study profiled T cell repertoires from about 610 subjects and related those repertoires to cytomegalovirus serostatus. In the later analysis, no new phenotypic data were used to find candidate immune exposures; instead, reliance was placed on TCR beta sequences and their occurrence across donors. Among the roughly 400 genotyped donors, around 81% belonged to the genetic ancestry cluster associated with self-reported Caucasian donors. Roughly 5 DR-DQ haplotypes were treated as single units for association and clustering because of strong linkage in the cohort. The number of donors typed differed by locus, with about 629-630 for A, B, C, DRB1 and DQB1, 522 for DQA1, 600 to 610 for DPA1, and 472 for DPB1. Genome-wide SNP genotypes for about three fifths of the roughly 670 donors were used in a later genetic analysis, which treated that subset as a discovery cohort. The study aimed to test whether signatures of past pathogen exposure could be identified by cataloging public T cell receptors. Here is what the overall study found, with its caveats: According to a later analysis, most CMV-associated TCR beta chains appeared to be HLA-restricted, and the HLA associations seemed to be driven largely by CMV exposure. A cluster of highly shared sequence variants was judged likely to be a technical artifact of the sequencing pipeline. A later genetic analysis reported fewer N-insertions in productive TCRs among donors in an Asian-associated ancestry cluster than the approximately 700-donor mean. A further reported finding was that TCR beta sequences accurately predicted the HLA-A and HLA-B alleles for most subjects in the first cohort. It was suggested by the authors that the approach could potentially be generalized to other disease states and immunological phenotypes. Strong co-occurrence of HLA alleles, especially DR and DQ, made assigning TCR associations to individual alleles difficult. Because the 87-base-pair reads could not distinguish some IMGT-functional V segments, including TRBV6-2 and TRBV6-3, those segments were excluded. In an earlier analysis of around 500 of the donors, most TCR beta V segments appeared in productive rearrangements about 87% or about 30% of the time, broadly matching IMGT annotations. In both the original and validation cohorts, the classifier was reported to diagnose cytomegalovirus status with high specificity and sensitivity. In a later analysis, around 15,000 TCR beta sequences were associated with specific HLA alleles at a false discovery rate of 0.05. In a later analysis, several top co-occurrence clusters were reported to appear linked to parvovirus B19, influenza, CMV and Epstein-Barr virus. In a later analysis, HLA-associated TCR beta chains were found to be more clonally expanded and to have lower generation probabilities than equally common non-associated chains. Because HLA typing was unavailable for some donors at each locus, only the typed subset was used in association tests. Correlated functional status among segregating V segments might be attributable to linkage disequilibrium, but an unknown experimental factor could not be ruled out. Only TCR beta chains were sequenced in this cohort, and the absence of alpha or paired-chain data limited detectable features. Presence/absence analyses assumed roughly uniform sequencing depth across donors, an assumption that may not hold. The study gave a list of under 200 TCR beta chains associated with cytomegalovirus. According to a later analysis, TCR association rates differed among HLA loci, with DRB1 alleles showing the most associated TCRs and HLA-C alleles showing the fewest. Three of the identified cytomegalovirus-associated TCR beta chains were confirmed in vitro to be specific for cytomegalovirus antigens. Because counts were too low, roughly 16 rarely observed V segments, including chromosome 9 orphons, were excluded from the earlier analysis of around 590 of the donors. Immune exposure information for the cohort was limited to CMV serostatus. An association between a missense DCLRE1C variant and V-gene and J-gene trimming of TCR beta chains was found in a later genetic analysis and replicated in an independent cohort. Most TCR sequences were seen in very few donors, while some public TCRs were found in many individuals.

The library was made by the immunoSEQ multiplex PCR assay. For the multiplex PCR, a mixture combining 60 forward primers for TCR Vbeta segments and 13 reverse primers for TCR Jbeta segments was used. The CDR3 region of rearranged TCR beta genes was amplified from genomic DNA with a multiplex PCR assay. Amplified TCR beta libraries were sequenced as 87-base-pair reads on the Illumina HiSeq System. The study's processing was this. In a later analysis, tens of millions of unique TCR beta chains were counted across the approximately 620 repertoires, and approximately 11 million of these chains were shared by at least two donors. To remove PCR and sequencing errors, raw reads were error-corrected and collapsed into unique sequences using a nearest-neighbor algorithm that merged closely related sequences. Alignment of CDR3 sequences to IMGT reference sequences was used to assign V, D and J gene segments. Each retained sequence needed at least a six-nucleotide match to both a V gene segment and a J gene segment. A rearrangement was called productive if the CDR3 had no stop codons and remained in frame with V and J, and every other rearrangement was called non-productive. CDR3 was defined by IMGT convention, running from the second conserved V-encoded cysteine to the conserved J-encoded phenylalanine. The earlier analysis of about 590 of the donors excluded sequences that lacked an unambiguous match to a single V gene segment. An earlier analysis of approximately 590 of the donors classified V segments as functional when productive rearrangements were above 56.7% and as segregating when the standard deviation between donors was above 5%. A statistical classification framework was built to diagnose cytomegalovirus status from the catalog of TCR beta chain sequences. V and J gene assignment, in a later analysis, came from comparing TCR nucleotide sequences with IMGT/GENE-DB human TR gene sequences. Using the TCRdist pipeline, a later analysis assigned CDR3 sequences along with most-parsimonious VDJ recombination scenarios. In a later analysis, each TCR beta chain was defined by its CDR3 amino acid sequence together with its V-gene family, and reads lacking a unique V-gene family were excluded. In a later analysis, around 600 highly shared, low-generation-probability nucleotide sequences were removed to address suspected cross-contamination and a sequencing artifact. For each public chain, a later analysis derived a clonal expansion index from normalized ranks of inferred template counts within each repertoire. In a later analysis, generation probabilities were computed using a VDJ recombination model fitted to out-of-frame rearrangements, and the results were checked against IGoR. A later analysis scored TCR-TCR, TCR-HLA and TCR-CMV co-occurrence with hypergeometric tests, applying a repertoire-size bias correction to TCR pairs. To estimate false discovery rates, a later analysis permuted the HLA or CMV assignments 20 times. A later analysis grouped co-occurring TCRs with DBSCAN, adding TCRdist sequence similarity when clustering within HLA-allele-positive subsets. Co-occurrence clustering excluded repertoires with fewer than 30,000 or more than 120,000 public chains, plus five with anomalous nucleotide sharing. In its TCRdb copy, this immuneACCESS table keeps in-frame sequences only and misses some clones. Where compared with another copy, unresolved V genes explain less than half of these, and the others have no known cause. For V, J and clone size, that table is used; D and trimming come from the DNA. The sample has roughly 130,000 clones on record, 61% of them singletons. The ten largest account for approximately 1.7% of the sample.

The CDR3 runs 14 residues from the cysteine to the phenylalanine. Just CDR3 DNA is preserved here, 42 bases in frame from base 1. V loses 3 bases, J loses 3 bases, and the germline ends lie 9 bases apart. CDR1 SGHNT and CDR2 YYREEE are derived from the germline V gene (reference sequence). As regards this clone: Its cognate antigen has yet to be identified. Base qualities are not recorded, but no much larger clone differs from it by a single base.

In total, more than 500 healthy bone marrow donors made up the cohort. Cohort members were all nominally healthy when sampled, although unrecorded immune exposures were likely present. The donor was CMV seronegative and belonged to the group of 350 to 400 seronegative cohort members. Every donor gave a peripheral blood sample, and the peripheral blood mononuclear cells from that sample were used for TCR beta sequencing. Genomic DNA extraction from the blood cell samples was performed with the Qiagen DNeasy Blood Extraction Kit. The rearrangement joined TRBV5-4 to TRBJ2-2; D gene: possibly TRBD2, on 5 matching bases. The sequence was obtained from a male donor in good health and CMV-seronegative. Input material: PBMCs. The nucleotide sequence is given as TGTGCCAGCAGCTCCGGGATGGACACCGGGGAGCTGTTTTTT. This yields the protein CASSSGMDTGELFF.